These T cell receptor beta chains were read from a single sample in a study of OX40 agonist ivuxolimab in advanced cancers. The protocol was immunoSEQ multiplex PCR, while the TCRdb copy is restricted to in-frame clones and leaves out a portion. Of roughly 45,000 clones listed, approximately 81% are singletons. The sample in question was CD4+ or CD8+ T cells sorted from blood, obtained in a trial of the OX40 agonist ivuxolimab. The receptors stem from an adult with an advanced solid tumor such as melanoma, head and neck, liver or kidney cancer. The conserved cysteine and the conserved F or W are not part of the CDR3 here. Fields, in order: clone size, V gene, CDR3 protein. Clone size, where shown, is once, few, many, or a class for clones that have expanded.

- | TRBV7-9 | ASSLGTGGNYGYT
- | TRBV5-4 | ASSSPLEGRWF
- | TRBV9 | ASSVVPGLSTSTDTQY
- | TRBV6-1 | ASRARDSLTDTQY
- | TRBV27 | ASSPGQGPYSPLH
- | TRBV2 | ASSETGTGGLDEQY
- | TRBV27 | ASSLSPNSPGNTIY
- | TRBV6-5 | ASSPTGGTDTQY
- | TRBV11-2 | ASSWAGAEAF
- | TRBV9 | ASSVGGTDTQY
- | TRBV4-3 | ASSQDGVYNQPQH
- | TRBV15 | ATSRVPQAGYT
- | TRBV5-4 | ATRQGSGSPLH
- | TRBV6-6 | ASSYLSGGNTGELF
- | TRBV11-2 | ASSPPRTGNTEAF
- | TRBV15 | ATSRDLGAGANVLT
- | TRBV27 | ASSLGINYGYT
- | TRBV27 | ASCLGASTGELF
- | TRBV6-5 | ASSPQGGGQGYT
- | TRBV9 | ASSILAGVVPDTQY
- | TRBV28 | ASIDQGGNDEQF
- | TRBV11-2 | ASSLEGLPNEQF
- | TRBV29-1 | SVEDLAVSSYNEQF
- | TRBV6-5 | ASSQLAGGRETQY
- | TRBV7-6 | ASSLFGKGQGAANYGYT
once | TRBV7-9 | ASRGLAGGVFPDTQY
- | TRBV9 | ASSVGGTAANYGYT
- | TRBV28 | ASSVTGTVSSYEQY
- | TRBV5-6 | ASSSAQYNEQF
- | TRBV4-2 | ASSQAGQGDTEAF
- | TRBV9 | ASSSSGTGFSEQY
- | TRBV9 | ASTSRAEITDTQY
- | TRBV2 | ASSTGGDEQF
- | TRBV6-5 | ASSYVSTGDEQY
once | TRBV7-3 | ASSPLGNQETQY